A selection of T cell receptor beta chains follows, all from one sample in a study of cytomegalovirus exposure and HLA in healthy donors. The repertoire was sequenced with immunoSEQ multiplex PCR; TCRdb's copy has only in-frame clones and lacks some. In all, the sample yields 95,000 to 150,000 clones. The sample consisted of PBMCs. These receptors originate from a man younger than 45 in good health and CMV-seronegative. Both conserved end residues are part of each CDR3. D genes are given only for firm matches.

cdr3_nt	cdr3_aa	d_call	cdr3_length	v_call	j_call
TGTGCCAGTAGTATACAGGGGGCTCACGAGCAGTACTTC	CASSIQGAHEQYF	TRBD1	13	TRBV19	TRBJ2-7
TGCGCCAGCAGCCTGGACAGGGCGAACACCGGGGAGCTGTTTTTT	CASSLDRANTGELFF	TRBD1	15	TRBV4-1	TRBJ2-2
TGTGCCAGCAGTTACGGACAGGGGGAGGGCTACGAGCAGTACTTC	CASSYGQGEGYEQYF	TRBD1	15	TRBV6-5	TRBJ2-7
TGCGCCAGCAGCCAAGATTGGACAGCCTCCTACGAGCAGTACTTC	CASSQDWTASYEQYF	.	15	TRBV4-3	TRBJ2-7
TGTGCCAGCTCACCATCGTGGGGACAGGGGGTTTCAGATACGCAGTATTTT	CASSPSWGQGVSDTQYF	TRBD1	17	TRBV18	TRBJ2-3
TGTGCCAGCAGTATACAGGGACCCACTCATTCACCCCTCCACTTT	CASSIQGPTHSPLHF	.	15	TRBV28	TRBJ1-6
TGTGCCAGCAGCTTAGAGCGGACTTCCGTCCTGACTTTC	CASSLERTSVLTF	.	13	TRBV7-3	TRBJ2-6
TGTGCCAGCAGCGGCCGGGACAGCCAGTGGGGCCAGACCCAGTACTTC	CASSGRDSQWGQTQYF	TRBD1	16	TRBV11-1	TRBJ2-5
TGTGCCATCAGGCCGGGACTAGCAGAAGCGAGAGTCGGTTATTGGTACTTC	CAIRPGLAEARVGYWYF	TRBD2	17	TRBV10-3	TRBJ2-7
TGCGCCAGCAGCTTGGCTGGTCCCAGCTCTGGAAACACCATATATTTT	CASSLAGPSSGNTIYF	.	16	TRBV5-1	TRBJ1-3
TGCGCCAGCAGACAGGGGTTGAACACTGAAGCTTTCTTT	CASRQGLNTEAFF	TRBD1	13	TRBV10-1	TRBJ1-1
TGTGCCAGCAGTGACTCGGAGGGGACAGATGGCTACACCTTC	CASSDSEGTDGYTF	TRBD1	14	TRBV6-4	TRBJ1-2
TGTGCCAGCGCCCCGGGACTAGCGGGCGCCTACCAAGAGACCCAGTACTTC	CASAPGLAGAYQETQYF	TRBD2	17	TRBV19	TRBJ2-5
TGTGCCAGCAGCCCCTGGGGGCAGCAGGCTTTCTTT	CASSPWGQQAFF	.	12	TRBV7-8	TRBJ1-1
TGTGCCAGCAGCTTGGGACTTCTGGAGACCCAGTACTTC	CASSLGLLETQYF	.	13	TRBV5-4	TRBJ2-5
TGTGCCAGCAGCCCTTATACAGCCTCTCCTCACTATGGCTACACCTTC	CASSPYTASPHYGYTF	.	16	TRBV5-4	TRBJ1-2
TGTGCCAGCAGTCCAACAGGGAGAGCCTACGAGCAGTACTTC	CASSPTGRAYEQYF	.	14	TRBV27	TRBJ2-7
TGTGCCAGTAGTCCCAGTTCTAGGACAGGCTACGAGCAGTACTTC	CASSPSSRTGYEQYF	TRBD1	15	TRBV19	TRBJ2-7
TGCGCCAGCAGCTTGGGTACGGGAGGTGCCCAAGAGACCCAGTACTTC	CASSLGTGGAQETQYF	TRBD2	16	TRBV5-1	TRBJ2-5
TGTGCCAGCTCACCACCCGCCAGAGAGACCCAGTACTTC	CASSPPARETQYF	.	13	TRBV18	TRBJ2-5
TGTGCCAGCAGCCCGGGACAGGGCTCCTACAATGAGCAGTTCTTC	CASSPGQGSYNEQFF	TRBD1	15	TRBV7-9	TRBJ2-1
TGTGCCTGGAGTTTCGGGAGGGGGGGCACAGATACGCAGTATTTT	CAWSFGRGGTDTQYF	TRBD2	15	TRBV30	TRBJ2-3
TGTGCCAGCAGCCTAGCGGACAACACAGATACGCAGTATTTT	CASSLADNTDTQYF	TRBD2	14	TRBV7-2	TRBJ2-3